The 25 T cell receptor beta chains reported below all come from one sample, sequenced in a study of TIL therapy for anti-PD-1-resistant metastatic lung cancer. The time point was: pre-treatment sample, taken before nivolumab and TIL therapy. The immunoSEQ assay was v3. TCRdb's table, derived via immunoSEQ multiplex PCR, lists solely in-frame clones and lacks some. The sample has 15,000 to 20,000 clones, roughly four fifths seen once. The starting material was blood, obtained at baseline. The receptors were sampled from a person between 25 and 79 years old with non-small cell lung cancer.

J is TRBJ2-7 and V is TRBV7-2, with D perhaps matching TRBD1 (6 bases). The CDR3 is 15 residues long. V gave up 2 bases and J gave up 5 bases, with 16 bases separating them. CDR1 and CDR2 from the germline V gene are SGHTA and FQGNSA. CDR3: CASSLNTGIRNEQYF. The CDR3, as DNA: TGTGCCAGCAGCTTAAACACAGGGATCCGAAACGAGCAGTACTTC.

The rearrangement links TRBV29-1 to TRBJ1-2, with D unclear. The CDR3 extends over 13 amino acids. Trimming stripped 7 bases from V and 5 bases from J, with 17 bases between. The germline gives CDR1 SQVTM, CDR2 ANQGSEA. The DNA for the CDR3 is TGCAGCGCTCGGGAGAGGAGTAGGTATGGCTACACCTTC. Translation: CSARERSRYGYTF.

The V gene is TRBV29-1, the J gene TRBJ1-1; D is unresolved. Trimming shortened V by 3 bases and J by 4 bases, and 18 bases separated the two germline ends. The CDR3 is 15 amino acids. CDR1 and CDR2 from the germline V gene are SQVTM and ANQGSEA. CDR3 protein: CSVEGVGYIGTEAFF. The CDR3 DNA follows: TGCAGCGTTGAGGGAGTGGGGTATATAGGCACTGAAGCTTTCTTT.

This clone has only a few counts. The rearrangement joins TRBV28 to TRBJ1-5, with D unclear. The V gene lost 3 bases and the J gene lost 7 bases, with 7 bases spanning the gap. This CDR3 has 12 amino acids. CDR1 and CDR2 (germline): MDHEN, SYDVKM. CDR3 sequence: CASSLGFQPQHF. For the CDR3, the DNA is TGTGCCAGCAGTTTGGGTTTCCAGCCCCAGCATTTT.

The chain employs TRBV5-1 and TRBJ2-5; 7 nucleotides match TRBD1. The CDR3 runs to 13 residues. V trimming: 8 bases; J trimming: 1 base; junction bases outside the gene matches: 5. Germline V gene data show CDR1 as SGHRS and CDR2 as YFSETQ. CDR3 residues: CASRQGSQETQYF. In DNA, the CDR3 is TGCGCCAGTAGACAGGGATCCCAAGAGACCCAGTACTTC.

V gene TRBV28 combines with J gene TRBJ2-6; a possible D gene is TRBD2 (5 bases). The CDR3 sequence is 15 residues long. With 4 bases removed from V and 3 bases from J, the gap between germline ends came to 10 bases. Germline assignment: CDR1 MDHEN and CDR2 SYDVKM. The DNA for the CDR3 is TGTGCCAGCAGTTCGGTCGGAGGTGGGGCCAACGTCCTGACTTTC. It encodes CASSSVGGGANVLTF.

This rearrangement joins TRBV15 to TRBJ2-7; D ambiguous. The V and J ends lost 3 bases and 2 bases respectively, with 8 bases between them. This CDR3 is 13 amino acids long. The germline CDR1 and CDR2 sequences are LNHNV and YYDKDF (reference sequence). The CDR3 DNA is TGTGCCACCAGCAGGGGTCTAACCTACGAGCAGTACTTC. Translation gives CATSRGLTYEQYF.

The CDR3 sequence is CASSQDMGTLNTGELFF. CDR3 nucleotide sequence: TGTGCCAGCAGCCAAGATATGGGGACTCTGAACACCGGGGAGCTGTTTTTT. The genes are TRBV14 and TRBJ2-2, with D possibly being TRBD2 (6 bases). The CDR3 sequence is 17 residues long. Deletions cut 0 bases from V and 1 base from J, with 12 bases between. CDR1 SGHDN and CDR2 FVKESK come from the germline V gene.

This chain connects TRBV19 to TRBJ2-1, with a possible D match to TRBD2 (5 bases). CDR1 and CDR2 from the germline V gene are LNHDA and SQIVND (reference sequence). CDR3 length: 15 residues. V was clipped by 4 bases and J by 5 bases, with 15 bases between them. CDR3: CASSSSGGPHNEQFF. In nucleotides, the CDR3 is TGTGCCAGTAGTAGCTCAGGAGGACCACACAATGAGCAGTTCTTC.

V is TRBV7-2 and J is TRBJ2-7; no firm D call. V was clipped by 5 bases and J by 3 bases, with 11 bases between them. The CDR3 contains 13 residues. Germline V gene lookup returns CDR1 SGHTA and CDR2 FQGNSA. The CDR3 spells CASSLSDLYEQYF. The CDR3 DNA sequence: TGTGCCAGCAGCCTCTCGGACCTCTACGAGCAGTACTTC.

The chain links TRBV5-4 to TRBJ2-2; no clear D. Germline CDR1 SGHNT, CDR2 YYREEE (reference sequence). V was cut by 4 bases and J by 1 base, with 11 bases left in between. The CDR3 runs to 15 residues. The DNA for the CDR3 is TGTGCCAGCAGCCGGGCCTGGGAGAACACCGGGGAGCTGTTTTTT. This codes for CASSRAWENTGELFF.

This clone occurred a few times. This sequence joins TRBV19 and TRBJ2-2; tentative D call: TRBD2 (5 bases). The length of the CDR3 is 12 residues. V lost 3 bases to trimming and J lost 7 bases, with 6 bases between them. The germline CDR1 and CDR2 sequences are LNHDA and SQIVND (reference sequence). The CDR3 DNA follows: TGTGCCAGTAGTATCGGAGGCGGGGAGCTGTTTTTT. The encoded protein is CASSIGGGELFF.

This clone was seen only once. V is TRBV5-1 and J is TRBJ2-5, with D possibly being TRBD1 (6 bases). CDR1 is SGHRS and CDR2 is YFSETQ in the germline V gene. The V gene lost 2 bases and the J gene lost 5 bases, with 13 bases spanning the gap. CDR3 length equals 14 residues. CDR3 DNA: TGCGCCAGCAGCTTTTCCAGGGGCAGTGAGACCCAGTACTTC. As protein: CASSFSRGSETQYF.

The V call is TRBV5-1, the J call TRBJ2-1, with D uncertain. Per germline, CDR1 SGHRS and CDR2 YFSETQ. This CDR3 comprises 14 residues. V gave up 0 bases and J gave up 8 bases, with 12 bases separating them. CDR3: CASSLVRRQDEQFF. DNA for the CDR3: TGCGCCAGCAGCTTGGTTCGCAGGCAGGATGAGCAGTTCTTC.

The chain recombines TRBV11-3 with TRBJ2-7; 9 nucleotides agree with TRBD2. Germline V gives CDR1 SGHNT, CDR2 YENEEA. J lost 6 bases, V lost 5 bases, and 8 bases had no gene match. There are 14 residues in the CDR3. CDR3 coding DNA: TGTGCCAGCAGCCGAAGCGGGAGGTCGGCCGAGCAGTACTTC. It codes for CASSRSGRSAEQYF.

This chain uses TRBV11-2 with TRBJ2-7; TRBD1 might be the D (6 bases). Germline-derived CDR1 and CDR2 are SGHAT and FQNNGV. This CDR3 contains 14 residues. V was pared by 3 bases and J by 2 bases, with 11 bases between. The CDR3: CASSLAGDTYEQYF. As DNA, the CDR3 is TGTGCCAGCAGCTTGGCAGGGGACACCTACGAGCAGTACTTC.

The chain couples TRBV6-5 to TRBJ1-4; D uncertain. The V and J ends lost 2 bases and 0 bases respectively, with 4 bases between them. Looked up from germline, CDR1 is MNHEY and CDR2 is SVGAGI. The CDR3 has 14 residues. The CDR3 DNA reads as TGTGCCAGCAGTTACGAGACAACTAATGAAAAACTGTTTTTT. Protein: CASSYETTNEKLFF.

The count of this clone is one. V usage is TRBV19 and J usage is TRBJ1-3; D call uncertain. The CDR3 covers 15 residues. Per germline, CDR1 LNHDA and CDR2 SQIVND (reference sequence). Deletions cut 3 bases from V and 0 bases from J, with 9 bases between. The CDR3 region has the DNA TGTGCCAGTAGTATGATCGCAGGCTCTGGAAACACCATATATTTT. Translated: CASSMIAGSGNTIYF.

This chain links TRBV5-1 with TRBJ2-1; D might be TRBD2 (6 bases). V was pared by 0 bases and J by 4 bases, with 11 bases between. The CDR3 is 15 amino acids. CDR1 is SGHRS, CDR2 YFSETQ, per germline. CDR3 sequence reads: CASSLVSGGYNEQFF. The CDR3 region has the DNA TGCGCCAGCAGCTTGGTTAGCGGAGGATACAATGAGCAGTTCTTC.

The rearrangement uses TRBV27 and TRBJ1-1; maybe TRBD1 (6 bases). In germline, CDR1 is MNHEY, CDR2 SMNVEV (reference sequence). The CDR3 runs 15 residues. The V end lost 5 bases, the J end lost 1 base, and 14 bases lay between the germline ends. CDR3 DNA: TGTGCCAGCAGTCCCCGGGGGGGGCGGAACACTGAAGCTTTCTTT. Translated: CASSPRGGRNTEAFF.

The chain has TRBV4-1 and TRBJ2-2; TRBD2 agrees at 12 bases. Germline trimming cut 4 bases from V and 6 bases from J; bases unmatched to any gene: 12. The CDR3 runs to 18 residues. Germline V gives CDR1 MGHRA, CDR2 YSYEKL. This CDR3 is CASSPSPLAGGISGELFF. CDR3 DNA: TGCGCCAGCAGCCCTAGTCCACTAGCGGGGGGAATTTCCGGGGAGCTGTTTTTT.

The genes are TRBV19 and TRBJ2-5; tentatively, D is TRBD1 (5 bases). The J call is doubtful: the DNA matches TRBJ2-7 better. CDR3 length: 14 residues. Germline V gene lookup returns CDR1 LNHDA and CDR2 SQIVND (reference sequence). The CDR3 protein is CASSIRTPSYEQYF. DNA for the CDR3: TGTGCCAGTAGTATTAGGACACCTTCCTACGAGCAGTACTTC.

The chain employs TRBV14 and TRBJ2-7, with D tentatively TRBD1 or TRBD2 (5 bases each). V was clipped by 1 base and J by 4 bases, with 20 bases between them. The length of the CDR3 is 17 residues. Per germline, CDR1 SGHDN and CDR2 FVKESK. The CDR3 DNA reads TGTGCCAGCAGCCAAGGTCCCCCCGGGGCCCTACATTACGAGCAGTACTTC. Its protein is CASSQGPPGALHYEQYF.

V and J are TRBV7-9 and TRBJ1-1, with D perhaps matching TRBD1 (5 bases). Per the germline V gene, CDR1 is SEHNR and CDR2 is FQNEAQ (reference sequence). The V end was cut by 5 bases, the J end by 4 bases, with 14 bases between. CDR3 length: 14 residues. In DNA, the CDR3 is TGTGCCAGCAGCGCCAGCAGGGATCCCACTGAAGCTTTCTTT. Its protein is CASSASRDPTEAFF.

The chain couples TRBV30 to TRBJ2-5, with 7 bases fitting TRBD2. The CDR3 consists of 14 residues. The germline V gene has CDR1 GTSNPN and CDR2 SVGIG (reference sequence). V trimming: 4 bases; J trimming: 3 bases; junction bases outside the gene matches: 8. CDR3 region: CAWTWRLAEETQYF. CDR3 coding DNA: TGTGCCTGGACGTGGAGACTAGCTGAAGAGACCCAGTACTTC. The complete variable domain, with remaining parts taken from reference TRBV30 and TRBJ2-5, reads SQTIHQWPATLVQPVGSPLSLECTVEGTSNPNLYWYRQAAGRGLQLLFYSVGIGQISSEVPQNLSASRPQDRQFILSSKKLLLSDSGFYLCAWTWRLAEETQYFGPGTRLLVL.